One and the same sample provided the 6 T cell receptor beta chains below, sequenced in a study of CD8 T cells in ankylosing spondylitis. These receptors' antigens are unknown. Broader study findings: Ankylosing spondylitis blood appeared to be characterized by a TCR beta motif of several highly homologous variants.

One entry per CDR3 protein, called by TCRdb with MiXCR from the 5' RACE reads. The table records 200,000 to 250,000 distinct CDR3 sequences, approximately 7.4% of them present only once. Sequenced sample: blood, either unsorted or a sorted T cell fraction (not recorded which). These receptors were taken from a male donor with ankylosing spondylitis.

As to this clonotype: This may stem from a read error, because a much larger clone lies one nucleotide away. This rearrangement joins TRBV11-2 to TRBJ2-2; maybe TRBD2 (5 bases). CDR1 and CDR2 (germline): SGHAT, FQNNGV. This CDR3 has 13 residues. The CDR3: CASSLGANGELSF. The CDR3 DNA is TGTGCCAGCAGCTTAGGGGCTAACGGGGAGCTGTCTTTT.

This clonotype was detected ten times or more. J is TRBJ2-4 and V is TRBV6-2 or TRBV6-3; a possible D gene is TRBD1 (6 bases). Germline V gives CDR1 MNHEY, CDR2 SVGEGT. Trimming stripped 6 bases from V and 5 bases from J, with 17 bases between. The CDR3 runs 15 residues. The CDR3 DNA reads TGTGCCAGCAGATCCATACAGGGAATTGAAAACATTCAGTACTTC. Encoded protein: CASRSIQGIENIQYF.

For this clonotype: With a much larger clone just one base away, this may be a read error. This chain joins TRBV6-2 or TRBV6-3 and TRBJ2-4; the match to TRBD2 covers 7 bases. CDR3 length: 11 residues. V shed 11 bases, J shed 7 bases, and the junction held 5 bases outside the gene matches. CDR1 is MNHEY, CDR2 SVGEGT, per germline. CDR3 in amino acids: CAGGSNNIQYF. For the CDR3, the DNA is TGTGCCGGCGGGAGCAATAACATTCAGTACTTC.

The rearrangement links TRBV5-1 to TRBJ2-7, with 9 positions matching TRBD2. Germline V gene data show CDR1 as SGHRS and CDR2 as YFSETQ. The CDR3 is 16 amino acids. With V trimmed by 4 bases and J by 2 bases, 10 bases remained unmatched. The CDR3 sequence: CASSHLGSGGPYEQYF. The DNA for the CDR3 is TGCGCCAGCAGCCACTTAGGGAGCGGGGGGCCCTACGAGCAGTACTTC.

This clonotype was seen repeatedly, ten times or more. The CDR3 loop is CASSAARSGVELFF. DNA for the CDR3: TGTGCCAGCAGCGCGGCCCGGAGTGGCGTTGAGCTGTTTTTT. This rearrangement joins TRBV9 to TRBJ2-2, with D hard to call. Germline V CDR1 and CDR2: SGDLS, YYNGEE. The CDR3 has 14 amino acids. Trimming removed 3 bases from V and 11 bases from J, with 17 bases in between.

This clonotype has ten or more counts. This chain links TRBV25-1 with TRBJ2-7; no clear D. Trimming removed 3 bases from V and 0 bases from J, with 9 bases in between. Germline lookup yields CDR1 MGHDK and CDR2 SYGVNS. CDR3 length equals 14 residues. The CDR3 reads CASSEGLVSYEQYF. The CDR3 DNA reads as TGTGCCAGCAGTGAGGGGTTGGTCTCCTACGAGCAGTACTTC.